This T cell receptor beta chain was sequenced for a study of sequential checkpoint blockade in melanoma. Germline-derived CDR1 and CDR2 are SNHLY and FYNNEI. Trimming cost V 3 bases and J 8 bases, with 13 bases left between them. The CDR3 runs 14 residues. This table comes from immunoSEQ multiplex PCR, and its TCRdb copy is limited to in-frame clones, with some not included. The repertoire includes around 11,000 clones, 55% to 70% of them detected once, and about 28% sits in the top ten. Treatment noted: randomized to nivolumab then ipilimumab (arm A) or the reverse (arm B). This rearrangement joins TRBV2 to TRBJ1-4; D not resolved. This sample comprised CD8+ T cells sorted from blood (inferred from file names), obtained from a patient given nivolumab and ipilimumab in sequence. The clonotype was recovered from a human donor with melanoma. CDR3 sequence: CASSDLGILEKLFF. CDR3 in DNA: TGTGCCAGCAGTGATCTCGGGATTTTAGAAAAACTGTTTTTT.